One and the same sample provided the 13 T cell receptor beta chains below, sequenced in a study of control samples from healthy donors and cancer patients (dated by TCRdb to the early 2020s). Library preparation employed the immunoSEQ multiplex PCR assay. TCRdb took this table from immuneACCESS and kept in-frame rearrangements with V and J called. Such tables lack part of the clones; where checked against another copy, unresolved V genes explain under half of the gap, and the rest is unexplained. The sample yields under 150,000 clones; over 85% were counted once. Roughly 4% of the sample comes from the top ten. Input material: blood. All receptors come from a man under 40 in good health.

V usage is TRBV6-2 or TRBV6-3 and J usage is TRBJ1-4; tentatively, D is TRBD1 (5 bases). The CDR3 runs 14 residues. Germline-derived CDR1 and CDR2 are MNHEY and SVGEGT. Trimming took off 6 bases at V and 5 bases at J, with 13 bases between the two ends. CDR3 sequence: CASSSGTENEKLFF. In nucleotides, the CDR3 is TGTGCCAGCAGCTCCGGGACGGAAAATGAAAAACTGTTTTTT.

V usage is TRBV27 and J usage is TRBJ1-1, with a weak D call TRBD1 (5 bases). The CDR3 is 12 amino acids. The germline gives CDR1 MNHEY, CDR2 SMNVEV (reference sequence). Between the trimmed V and J ends, which lost 8 bases and 10 bases, there was a span of 17 bases. CDR3 DNA sequence: TGTGCCAGCGGCAGGGATGGGGTTACAGCTTTCTTT. Its translation is CASGRDGVTAFF.

The chain uses TRBV28 and TRBJ1-1; D gene uncertain. Germline assignment: CDR1 MDHEN and CDR2 SYDVKM. The CDR3 spans 16 residues. V lost 7 bases to trimming and J lost 0 bases, with 18 bases between them. DNA for the CDR3: TGTGCCAGCATCCTGACAAAGTATGGAATGAACACTGAAGCTTTCTTT. Translation gives CASILTKYGMNTEAFF. The entire variable domain, with the rest obtained from reference TRBV28 and TRBJ1-1, is as follows: DVKVTQSSRYLVKRTGEKVFLECVQDMDHENMFWYRQDPGLGLRLIYFSYDVKMKEKGDIPEGYSVSREKKERFSLILESASTNQTSMYLCASILTKYGMNTEAFFGQGTRLTVV.

The chain joins TRBV7-2 to TRBJ2-1, with D hard to call. Trimming removed 1 base from V and 5 bases from J, with 12 bases in between. CDR3 length: 15 residues. The germline V gene encodes CDR1 SGHTA and CDR2 FQGNSA. CDR3 nucleotides: TGTGCCAGCAGCTTAGGGGTAGGGTATAACAATGAGCAGTTCTTC. Translated, it gives CASSLGVGYNNEQFF.

This clone was counted a single time. This sequence joins TRBV5-1 and TRBJ2-7; TRBD2 matches 12 bases. Trimming took 4 bases from V and 2 from J; bases not matched to a gene: 7. There are 16 residues in the CDR3. CDR1 and CDR2 from the germline V gene are SGHRS and YFSETQ. CDR3 DNA sequence: TGCGCCAGCAGCACCCTACTAGCGGGGGGTCCCTACGAGCAGTACTTC. Translated, it gives CASSTLLAGGPYEQYF.

This chain connects TRBV4-1 to TRBJ2-7; D tentatively reads TRBD1 or TRBD2 (5 bases each). Germline lookup yields CDR1 MGHRA and CDR2 YSYEKL. CDR3 size: 15 residues. V lost 1 base and J 4 bases, leaving 14 bases between the germline ends. The CDR3 loop is CASSQGLGVLYEQYF. Here the CDR3 DNA reads TGCGCCAGCAGCCAAGGGTTGGGGGTCCTTTACGAGCAGTACTTC.

The DNA of the CDR3 is TGCGCCAGCAGCCAAGAGGATGAGCAGTTCTTC. Its protein is CASSQEDEQFF. The chain links TRBV4-1 to TRBJ2-1; no reliable D call. Trimming left V 0 bases short and J 8 bases short, with 2 bases between. Per germline, CDR1 MGHRA and CDR2 YSYEKL. The CDR3 runs to 11 residues.

The gene calls are TRBV30 and TRBJ1-4; 7 bases are a match to TRBD1. Trimming took 3 bases from V and 7 from J; bases not matched to a gene: 11. The CDR3 covers 15 residues. CDR1 and CDR2 (germline): GTSNPN, SVGIG (reference sequence). The CDR3: CAWSAGQAAGEKLFF. The CDR3 DNA reads TGTGCCTGGAGCGCCGGACAGGCCGCGGGTGAAAAACTGTTTTTT.

V gene TRBV6-2 or TRBV6-3 combines with J gene TRBJ2-7; no clear D gene. The CDR3 contains 14 residues. V lost 10 bases to trimming and J lost 0 bases, with 16 bases between them. CDR1 and CDR2 from the germline V gene are MNHEY and SVGEGT. The CDR3 nucleotides read TGTGCCACCATCCCGACTCTTAGCTCCTACGAGCAGTACTTC. Its protein product is CATIPTLSSYEQYF.

The V call is TRBV6-2 or TRBV6-3, the J call TRBJ2-1; 9 bases map to TRBD1. V gave up 2 bases and J gave up 5 bases; unmatched junction bases: 13. The CDR3 has 18 amino acids. The germline V gene has CDR1 MNHEY and CDR2 SVGEGT. The CDR3 DNA is TGTGCCAGCAGTTACGATCGCACAGGGGGCTTTTTCCACAATGAGCAGTTCTTC. It encodes CASSYDRTGGFFHNEQFF.

V usage is TRBV19 and J usage is TRBJ1-1, with D possibly matching TRBD1 (6 bases). Trimming removed 7 bases from V and 7 bases from J, with 19 bases in between. The germline CDR1 and CDR2 sequences are LNHDA and SQIVND (reference sequence). This CDR3 contains 14 residues. This CDR3 is CASNFRGRPIEAFF. The CDR3 DNA reads as TGTGCCAGTAATTTTCGGGGGCGCCCCATTGAAGCTTTCTTT.

V usage is TRBV5-1 and J usage is TRBJ2-7; no firm D call. Germline V gives CDR1 SGHRS, CDR2 YFSETQ. This CDR3 is built from 13 residues. The V end was cut by 4 bases, the J end by 4 bases, with 12 bases between. The CDR3 is CASSHTGSYEQYF. CDR3 DNA sequence: TGCGCCAGCAGCCACACCGGCTCTTACGAGCAGTACTTC. The full variable domain, in which reference TRBV5-1 and TRBJ2-7 provide the parts outside the CDR3, is KAGVTQTPRYLIKTRGQQVTLSCSPISGHRSVSWYQQTPGQGLQFLFEYFSETQRNKGNFPGRFSGRQFSNSRSEMNVSTLELGDSALYLCASSHTGSYEQYFGPGTRLTVT.

The gene calls are TRBV30 and TRBJ1-5; 10 nucleotides align to TRBD1. After removal of 3 bases from V and 6 bases from J, the junction contained 5 bases not matched to a gene. Per the germline V gene, CDR1 is GTSNPN and CDR2 is SVGIG (reference sequence). The length of the CDR3 is 14 residues. The CDR3 coding sequence is TGTGCCTGGAGGGCCGGGACAGGGGTTCAGCCCCAGCATTTT. This codes for CAWRAGTGVQPQHF.